Listed below are T cell receptor beta chains from one sample, sequenced in a study of blood T cell repertoires in COVID-19. Profiled with immunoSEQ multiplex PCR; TCRdb holds only in-frame clones, not every one. The table records over 300,000 clones, more than 80% of them present only once. The sample comprised peripheral blood. These receptors were obtained from a man in his late teens or twenties who had recovered from COVID-19. CDR3s include the opening cysteine and the closing phenylalanine or tryptophan. Each record gives: CDR3 DNA, CDR3 protein, CDR3 length, V gene, D gene, J gene, clone size. A D gene is named only where the DNA matches it firmly. Expanded clones get a size class; other rows say once, few or many, or leave the size out.

DNA: TGTGCCAGCAGTCCGTCCCGACAGTCCTACGAGCAGTACTTC
CDR3: CASSPSRQSYEQYF
length: 14
V: TRBV27
D: .
J: TRBJ2-7
size: .

DNA: TGTGCCAGCAGTGTATTCGGGACTAGCGGTCCCGGGGAGCTGTTTTTT
CDR3: CASSVFGTSGPGELFF
length: 16
V: TRBV6-4
D: TRBD2
J: TRBJ2-2
size: .

DNA: TGTGCCAGCAGTTACTCGTGGGGTACGGGAGAGCAGTACTTC
CDR3: CASSYSWGTGEQYF
length: 14
V: TRBV6-2/TRBV6-3
D: .
J: TRBJ2-7
size: .

DNA: TGTGCCAGCAGCACGATTCAAACTTTCGGGACATCCTCCTACGAGCAGTACTTC
CDR3: CASSTIQTFGTSSYEQYF
length: 18
V: TRBV7-8
D: .
J: TRBJ2-7
size: .

DNA: TGTGCCAGCAGGCTCAGGGGTAATAGCAATCAGCCCCAGCATTTT
CDR3: CASRLRGNSNQPQHF
length: 15
V: TRBV2
D: .
J: TRBJ1-5
size: .

DNA: TGCGCCAGCAGCAACGGACAGGTCACTAGCACAGATACGCAGTATTTT
CDR3: CASSNGQVTSTDTQYF
length: 16
V: TRBV5-1
D: TRBD1
J: TRBJ2-3
size: .

DNA: TGTGCCAGCGGGCCCGGGACAGGGAGTGCTTTTGGAGAAAAACTGTTTTTT
CDR3: CASGPGTGSAFGEKLFF
length: 17
V: TRBV7-6
D: TRBD1
J: TRBJ1-4
size: .

DNA: TGCGCCAGCAGCCAAGGGATGTCAGGACCGAGGGGGAGTGGCCAGCATTTT
CDR3: CASSQGMSGPRGSGQHF
length: 17
V: TRBV4-1
D: .
J: TRBJ1-5
size: once

DNA: TGTGCCAGCAGCTTAGCGGGGCCAAACACAGATACGCAGTATTTT
CDR3: CASSLAGPNTDTQYF
length: 15
V: TRBV7-9
D: .
J: TRBJ2-3
size: .

DNA: TGCAGTGCAGACAGGGAGGTCGCAGAGTATTTT
CDR3: CSADREVAEYF
length: 11
V: TRBV20-1
D: .
J: TRBJ2-3
size: .

DNA: TGTGCCATCAGTGGGCTAGCGGGCACAGATACGCAGTATTTT
CDR3: CAISGLAGTDTQYF
length: 14
V: TRBV10-3
D: TRBD2
J: TRBJ2-3
size: .

DNA: TGTGCCAGCAGTTCGTACGCCGGGACAGAAGAAGAGACCCAGTACTTC
CDR3: CASSSYAGTEEETQYF
length: 16
V: TRBV27
D: TRBD1
J: TRBJ2-5
size: .

DNA: TGTGCCAGCAGTTACACCGGGACAGGGAGGAACACTGAAGCTTTCTTT
CDR3: CASSYTGTGRNTEAFF
length: 16
V: TRBV6-5
D: TRBD1
J: TRBJ1-1
size: .

DNA: TGTGCCAGTAGTATAGGGGACTCTCTCAACGAGCAGTACTTC
CDR3: CASSIGDSLNEQYF
length: 14
V: TRBV19
D: .
J: TRBJ2-7
size: .

DNA: TGTGCCAGTAGGCGACTAGCGGGATTTGAGCAGTTCTTC
CDR3: CASRRLAGFEQFF
length: 13
V: TRBV19
D: TRBD2
J: TRBJ2-1
size: .

DNA: TGTGCCACCAGCCAAGCCGCATCTGGAAACACCATATATTTT
CDR3: CATSQAASGNTIYF
length: 14
V: TRBV15
D: .
J: TRBJ1-3
size: .

DNA: TGTGCCAGCAGCTTCGGCAGGGGAAACTATGGCTACACCTTC
CDR3: CASSFGRGNYGYTF
length: 14
V: TRBV5-6
D: .
J: TRBJ1-2
size: .

DNA: TGTGCCAGCAGGCAGAGGGGGTCGGGGGAGCAGTACTTC
CDR3: CASRQRGSGEQYF
length: 13
V: TRBV3-1/TRBV3-2
D: .
J: TRBJ2-7
size: .

DNA: TGTGCCAGTAGTATAGGGGCTACCGAGCAGTACTTC
CDR3: CASSIGATEQYF
length: 12
V: TRBV19
D: .
J: TRBJ2-7
size: .

DNA: TGTGCCAGCAGCTTTGACCAGGATCCGTTCCCCTATGGCTACACCTTC
CDR3: CASSFDQDPFPYGYTF
length: 16
V: TRBV5-6
D: .
J: TRBJ1-2
size: .

DNA: TGTGCCAGCAGTCCCGCGGGGGGGACTGAAGCTTTCTTT
CDR3: CASSPAGGTEAFF
length: 13
V: TRBV6-5
D: .
J: TRBJ1-1
size: .

DNA: TGTGCCAGCAGTGAATCGGGACAGTTCACCGGGGAGCTGTTTTTT
CDR3: CASSESGQFTGELFF
length: 15
V: TRBV2
D: TRBD1
J: TRBJ2-2
size: .

DNA: TGTGCCAGCAGCTTAGCTGGGCACCCCTACGAGCAGTACTTC
CDR3: CASSLAGHPYEQYF
length: 14
V: TRBV11-3
D: .
J: TRBJ2-7
size: .

DNA: TGTGCCAGCAGCTACCTCGTTGGGGGGTCCCAGCTTGCAGATACGCAGTATTTT
CDR3: CASSYLVGGSQLADTQYF
length: 18
V: TRBV7-9
D: .
J: TRBJ2-3
size: .

DNA: TGTGCCAGCAGTCCCGGGACAGCTAATTCACCCCTCCACTTT
CDR3: CASSPGTANSPLHF
length: 14
V: TRBV27
D: TRBD1
J: TRBJ1-6
size: .

DNA: TGTGCCAGTAGTGCTTACAGGGAAGGTACAGATACGCAGTATTTT
CDR3: CASSAYREGTDTQYF
length: 15
V: TRBV19
D: .
J: TRBJ2-3
size: .

DNA: TGTGCCAGCAGTCTATCGGGACAGGGGGACAGCAATCAGCCCCAGCATTTT
CDR3: CASSLSGQGDSNQPQHF
length: 17
V: TRBV6-6
D: TRBD1
J: TRBJ1-5
size: .

DNA: TGTGCCAGCAGTTCCGAGGCAGGGGGCCGAGCTAACTATGGCTACACCTTC
CDR3: CASSSEAGGRANYGYTF
length: 17
V: TRBV6-2/TRBV6-3
D: TRBD1
J: TRBJ1-2
size: .

DNA: TGTGCCAGTAGTGGGCGTCGCTCCTACAATGAGCAGTTCTTC
CDR3: CASSGRRSYNEQFF
length: 14
V: TRBV19
D: .
J: TRBJ2-1
size: .

DNA: TGCGCCAGCAGTGAGTCGACGCGGCCGATTACCGACGAGCAGTACTTC
CDR3: CASSESTRPITDEQYF
length: 16
V: TRBV10-1
D: .
J: TRBJ2-7
size: .

DNA: TGTGCCAGCGACCCAGGGACAGGGGGGAGGACCTTC
CDR3: CASDPGTGGRTF
length: 12
V: TRBV12-3/TRBV12-4
D: TRBD1
J: TRBJ1-2
size: .

DNA: TGTGCCAGCAGCCATTCACAGGGCCTACAAAGGGACACTGAAGCTTTCTTT
CDR3: CASSHSQGLQRDTEAFF
length: 17
V: TRBV7-9
D: .
J: TRBJ1-1
size: .

DNA: TGTGCCAGCAGCTTGATACAGGATACCTACGAGCAGTACTTC
CDR3: CASSLIQDTYEQYF
length: 14
V: TRBV7-8
D: .
J: TRBJ2-7
size: .

DNA: TGTGCCAGCAGCTTGACTAGCGGGAGCTATGAGCAGTACTTC
CDR3: CASSLTSGSYEQYF
length: 14
V: TRBV7-9
D: TRBD2
J: TRBJ2-7
size: .

DNA: TGTGCCAGCAGTTACCAGAGATCCGGGGGAATCACTGAAGCTTTCTTT
CDR3: CASSYQRSGGITEAFF
length: 16
V: TRBV6-6
D: .
J: TRBJ1-1
size: .

DNA: TGTGCCAGCAGTTTCTTCCCCGACGGGAGGAATGGCTACACCTTC
CDR3: CASSFFPDGRNGYTF
length: 15
V: TRBV6-2/TRBV6-3
D: .
J: TRBJ1-2
size: .

DNA: TGCAGCGTTGGGGCAGGGCTGAACACTGAAGCTTTCTTT
CDR3: CSVGAGLNTEAFF
length: 13
V: TRBV29-1
D: .
J: TRBJ1-1
size: .

DNA: TGTGCCAGCAGCCCTCGGGGGGGGGCAGATACGCAGTATTTT
CDR3: CASSPRGGADTQYF
length: 14
V: TRBV11-2
D: TRBD2
J: TRBJ2-3
size: .

DNA: TGTGCCAGCAGCGAGTGGAGGACTTACACCTTC
CDR3: CASSEWRTYTF
length: 11
V: TRBV6-2/TRBV6-3
D: .
J: TRBJ1-2
size: .

DNA: TGCGCCAGCAGCCGGTCGGACAGGGACACTGAAGCTTTCTTT
CDR3: CASSRSDRDTEAFF
length: 14
V: TRBV4-3
D: TRBD1
J: TRBJ1-1
size: once

DNA: TGTGCCAGTAGTGAGCCGGACAGGGGAAATGGCTACACCTTC
CDR3: CASSEPDRGNGYTF
length: 14
V: TRBV19
D: TRBD1
J: TRBJ1-2
size: .

DNA: TGTGCCAGCAGCCGAAACCTTCCGGGACTACTCTACAATGAGCAGTTCTTC
CDR3: CASSRNLPGLLYNEQFF
length: 17
V: TRBV3-1/TRBV3-2
D: TRBD2
J: TRBJ2-1
size: .

DNA: TGCGCCAGCAGCCAAGATCGGGACAGTAATTCACCCCTCCACTTT
CDR3: CASSQDRDSNSPLHF
length: 15
V: TRBV4-3
D: TRBD1
J: TRBJ1-6
size: once

DNA: TGTGCCAGCAGAGACAGGGAGGTGTGGGAAGGAGCTTTCTTT
CDR3: CASRDREVWEGAFF
length: 14
V: TRBV25-1
D: TRBD1
J: TRBJ1-1
size: .

DNA: TGTGCCATCAGGAGAGGGGGAGGGGGGAACACTGAAGCTTTCTTT
CDR3: CAIRRGGGGNTEAFF
length: 15
V: TRBV10-3
D: .
J: TRBJ1-1
size: .

DNA: TGTGCCAGCAGTCCCCAGGTACTGAACACTGAAGCTTTCTTT
CDR3: CASSPQVLNTEAFF
length: 14
V: TRBV6-5
D: .
J: TRBJ1-1
size: .

DNA: TGTGCCAGCAGCCCCTGGACAGGGAACACTGAAGCTTTCTTT
CDR3: CASSPWTGNTEAFF
length: 14
V: TRBV5-4
D: TRBD1
J: TRBJ1-1
size: few

DNA: TGTGCCAGCAGCTGGGGAGGGACAAATGAAAAACTGTTTTTT
CDR3: CASSWGGTNEKLFF
length: 14
V: TRBV5-6
D: .
J: TRBJ1-4
size: once

DNA: TGTGCCAGCAGTTTATTGGCGGGAGCCATCCACGAGCAGTACTTC
CDR3: CASSLLAGAIHEQYF
length: 15
V: TRBV27
D: TRBD2
J: TRBJ2-7
size: .

DNA: TGTGCCAGCAGCTTGGAAGCAGGGCAGCCCCAGCATTTT
CDR3: CASSLEAGQPQHF
length: 13
V: TRBV5-4
D: .
J: TRBJ1-5
size: .

DNA: TGTGCCAGCAGTACCCCAGGGGTCTCCAAGACTAATGAAAAACTGTTTTTT
CDR3: CASSTPGVSKTNEKLFF
length: 17
V: TRBV2
D: .
J: TRBJ1-4
size: .

DNA: TGCGCCAGCAGCCCGTGGACTTACCAAGAGACCCAGTACTTC
CDR3: CASSPWTYQETQYF
length: 14
V: TRBV5-1
D: .
J: TRBJ2-5
size: .

DNA: TGTGCCAGCAGTTACTCGGAGTCAGGGTGGACCGGGGAGCTGTTTTTT
CDR3: CASSYSESGWTGELFF
length: 16
V: TRBV6-5
D: .
J: TRBJ2-2
size: .